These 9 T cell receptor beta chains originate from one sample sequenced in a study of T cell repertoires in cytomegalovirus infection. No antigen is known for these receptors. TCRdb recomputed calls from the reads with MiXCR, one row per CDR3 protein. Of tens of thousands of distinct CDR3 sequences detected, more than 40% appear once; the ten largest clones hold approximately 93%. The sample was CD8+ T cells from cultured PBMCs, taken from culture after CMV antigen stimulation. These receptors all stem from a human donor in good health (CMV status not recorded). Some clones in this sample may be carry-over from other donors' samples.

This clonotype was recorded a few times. This CDR3 reads CASSLGATSGTHTDTQYF. CDR3 sequence (DNA): TGTGCCAGCAGTTTAGGTGCGACTAGCGGGACTCACACAGATACGCAGTATTTT. The gene calls are TRBV27 and TRBJ2-3; TRBD2 agrees at 11 bases. The CDR3 consists of 18 residues. V shed 2 bases, J shed 2 bases, and the junction held 9 bases outside the gene matches. In germline, CDR1 is MNHEY, CDR2 SMNVEV (reference sequence).

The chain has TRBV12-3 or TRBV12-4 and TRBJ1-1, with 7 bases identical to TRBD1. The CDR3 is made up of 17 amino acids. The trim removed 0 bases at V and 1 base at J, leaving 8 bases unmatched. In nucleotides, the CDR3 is TGTGCCAGCAGTTTAGCGCAGGGGGTGGCAGCGAACACTGAAGCTTTCTTT. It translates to CASSLAQGVAANTEAFF.

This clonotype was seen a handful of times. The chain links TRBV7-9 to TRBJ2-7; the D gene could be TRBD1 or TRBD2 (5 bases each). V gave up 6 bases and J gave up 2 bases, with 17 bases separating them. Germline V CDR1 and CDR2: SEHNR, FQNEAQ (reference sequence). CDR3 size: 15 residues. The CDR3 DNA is TGTGCCAGCAGTCCCCAGGGACCCAAACCCTACGAGCAGTACTTC. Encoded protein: CASSPQGPKPYEQYF.

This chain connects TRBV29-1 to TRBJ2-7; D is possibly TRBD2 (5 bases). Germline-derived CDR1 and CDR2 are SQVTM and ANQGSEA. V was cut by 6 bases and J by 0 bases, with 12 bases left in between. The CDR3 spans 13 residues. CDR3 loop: CSVGIASSYEQYF. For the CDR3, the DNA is TGCAGCGTCGGTATAGCGAGCTCCTACGAGCAGTACTTC.

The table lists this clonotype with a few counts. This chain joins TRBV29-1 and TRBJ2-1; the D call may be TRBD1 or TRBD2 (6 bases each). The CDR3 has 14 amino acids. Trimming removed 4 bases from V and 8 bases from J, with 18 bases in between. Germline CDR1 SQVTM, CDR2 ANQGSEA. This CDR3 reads CSVGIGGRGDEQFF. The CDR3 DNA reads TGCAGCGTTGGGATTGGGGGGCGCGGGGATGAGCAGTTCTTC.

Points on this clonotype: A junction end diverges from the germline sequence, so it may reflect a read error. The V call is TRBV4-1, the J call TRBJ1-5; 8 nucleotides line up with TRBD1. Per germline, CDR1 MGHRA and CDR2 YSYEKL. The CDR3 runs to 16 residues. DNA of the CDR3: TGTGCCAGCAGCCAAGCCTCAGGGGGCGGAGGTCAGCCCCAGCATTTT. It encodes CASSQASGGGGQPQHF.

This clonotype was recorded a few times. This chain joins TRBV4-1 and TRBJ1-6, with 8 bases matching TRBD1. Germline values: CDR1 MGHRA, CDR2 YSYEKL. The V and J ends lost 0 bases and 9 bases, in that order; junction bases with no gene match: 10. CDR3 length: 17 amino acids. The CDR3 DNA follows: TGCGCCAGCAGCCAAGATCCGCGAGGACAGGGTCGTTCACCCCTCCACTTT. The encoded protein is CASSQDPRGQGRSPLHF.

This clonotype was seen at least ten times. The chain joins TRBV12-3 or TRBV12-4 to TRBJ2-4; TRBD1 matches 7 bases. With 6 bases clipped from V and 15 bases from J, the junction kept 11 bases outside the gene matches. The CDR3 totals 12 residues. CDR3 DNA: TGTGCCAGCAGCCCCGGGACAGTGGGTCGGTACTTC. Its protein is CASSPGTVGRYF.

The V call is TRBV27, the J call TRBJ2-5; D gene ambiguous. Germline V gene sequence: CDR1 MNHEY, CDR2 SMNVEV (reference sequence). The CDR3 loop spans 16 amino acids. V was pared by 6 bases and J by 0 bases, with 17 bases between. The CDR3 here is CASRGPPYTYQETQYF. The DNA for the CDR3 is TGTGCCAGCAGAGGACCCCCCTACACGTACCAAGAGACCCAGTACTTC.